One sample yielded the 23 T cell receptor beta chains listed below, sequenced in a study of beta chain features in type 1 diabetes. The isolated RNA, all of it, was reverse transcribed, so expressed TCRB transcripts were what got sequenced. Here immunoSEQ multiplex PCR was the method, and the copy in TCRdb shows in-frame clones only, minus some. The table has 80,000 to 90,000 clones, 30% to 40% seen once; the top ten hold over 0.35%. The sample consisted of stem cell memory CD4+ T cells from blood. The receptors shown here come from a young woman in good health.

This clone was counted only a few times. The CDR3: CASSLRRPGASDTQYF. The CDR3 bases are TGTGCCAGCAGCTTGAGGAGGCCAGGGGCATCAGATACGCAGTATTTT. The V call is TRBV5-5, the J call TRBJ2-3; D perhaps matches TRBD1 (6 bases). Trimming left V 1 base short and J 4 bases short, with 16 bases between. Germline CDR1 and CDR2: SGHKS and YYEKEE (reference sequence). The CDR3 is 16 amino acids.

This sequence joins TRBV30 and TRBJ2-3; 8 positions match TRBD2. The J segment lost 1 base and the V segment lost 2 bases, leaving 8 bases of the junction unmatched. The CDR3 extends over 16 amino acids. Per germline, CDR1 GTSNPN and CDR2 SVGIG (reference sequence). CDR3 amino acids: CAWSRPWREGTDTQYF. The CDR3 DNA is TGTGCCTGGAGTCGCCCGTGGCGGGAGGGCACAGATACGCAGTATTTT.

The rearrangement joins TRBV7-9 to TRBJ2-1, with 9 bases lining up with TRBD2. CDR3 size: 16 residues. From germline, CDR1 is SEHNR and CDR2 FQNEAQ (reference sequence). V lost 5 bases to trimming and J lost 7 bases; unmatched junction nucleotides: 12. The CDR3 DNA reads as TGTGCCAGCAGCGAGGGTAAGGTAGCGGGAGTAAATGAGCAGTTCTTC. This sequence encodes CASSEGKVAGVNEQFF.

This clone came up once. The chain carries TRBV7-6 and TRBJ2-7; no firm D call. V lost 5 bases, J lost 6 bases, and 14 bases lay in between. Germline V lookup: CDR1 SGHVS, CDR2 FNYEAQ. This CDR3 has 13 amino acids. CDR3 in amino acids: CASSIRHSGEQYF. The CDR3 nucleotides read TGTGCCAGCAGCATTAGACACTCTGGCGAGCAGTACTTC.

This chain links TRBV19 with TRBJ2-5; TRBD1 is a possible D gene (6 bases). V was trimmed by 1 base and J by 2 bases, leaving 8 bases between them. Germline CDR1 reads LNHDA; CDR2 reads SQIVND (reference sequence). The CDR3 totals 14 residues. The CDR3, as DNA: TGTGCCAGTAGTATAGTTGGACAGCAAGAGACCCAGTACTTC. Translating it yields CASSIVGQQETQYF.

This clone has just a few counts. The chain combines TRBV25-1 with TRBJ1-2, with TRBD1 matching 7 bases. The length of the CDR3 is 12 residues. The germline V gene has CDR1 MGHDK and CDR2 SYGVNS. Unmatched junction bases numbered 3, after V lost 6 bases and J lost 5 bases. The CDR3 is CASSGTAYGYTF. For the CDR3, the DNA is TGTGCCAGCAGCGGGACAGCATATGGCTACACCTTC.

The chain is built from TRBV18 and TRBJ2-5; 8 positions agree with TRBD1. The last part of the DNA fits TRBJ2-7 better; the J call may be wrong. CDR3 length equals 11 residues. Germline CDR1 reads KGHSH; CDR2 reads LQKENI. As DNA, the CDR3 is TGTGCCAGCCTACAGGGGGACGAGCAGTACTTC. This encodes CASLQGDEQYF.

V usage is TRBV5-6 and J usage is TRBJ2-7, with 10 bases matching TRBD2. The CDR3 contains 16 residues. V was pared by 4 bases and J by 1 base, with 8 bases of the junction left unmatched. Germline V gene sequence: CDR1 SGHDT, CDR2 YYEEEE. Here the CDR3 reads CASSGYRTSGSYEQYF. In DNA form, the CDR3 reads TGTGCCAGCAGCGGGTATCGGACTAGCGGTTCCTACGAGCAGTACTTC. Variable domain in full (rest from reference TRBV5-6 and TRBJ2-7): DAGVTQSPTHLIKTRGQQVTLRCSPKSGHDTVSWYQQALGQGPQFIFQYYEEEERQRGNFPDRFSGHQFPNYSSELNVNALLLGDSALYLCASSGYRTSGSYEQYFGPGTRLTVT.

This rearrangement joins TRBV11-2 to TRBJ1-1, with D possibly matching TRBD1 (5 bases). CDR3 length: 14 residues. Germline V gene data show CDR1 as SGHAT and CDR2 as FQNNGV. The V end was cut by 1 base, the J end by 5 bases, with 11 bases between. CDR3 nucleotide sequence: TGTGCCAGCAGCTTAGTCCAGGGAGGAACTGAAGCTTTCTTT. It specifies CASSLVQGGTEAFF.

The V gene is TRBV7-2, the J gene TRBJ2-2, with unresolved D. The V gene lost 5 bases and the J gene lost 5 bases, with 15 bases spanning the gap. The CDR3 has 15 residues. Germline V gives CDR1 SGHTA, CDR2 FQGNSA. CDR3 sequence: CASSPSTAVTGELFF. As DNA, the CDR3 is TGTGCCAGCAGCCCCTCAACCGCAGTAACCGGGGAGCTGTTTTTT.

The genes are TRBV19 and TRBJ1-3, with D tentatively TRBD1 (6 bases). Trimming took off 9 bases at V and 4 bases at J, with 16 bases between the two ends. There are 14 residues in the CDR3. CDR1 and CDR2 from the germline V gene are LNHDA and SQIVND (reference sequence). CDR3 loop: CASAFRDNGNTIYF. The CDR3 coding sequence is TGTGCCAGCGCTTTCCGGGACAACGGAAACACCATATATTTT.

The V and J genes are TRBV5-4 and TRBJ2-1; 9 bases agree with TRBD2. The CDR3 has 17 amino acids. V dropped 0 bases and J dropped 7; count of bases not matched to a gene: 11. The germline gives CDR1 SGHNT, CDR2 YYREEE (reference sequence). The CDR3, as DNA: TGTGCCAGCAGCTTGGGGCCGGGACTAGCCCCAAATAATGAGCAGTTCTTC. Translated, it gives CASSLGPGLAPNNEQFF.

Here the CDR3 DNA reads TGTGCCAGCAGCGTTCGACTAGCGGGGACGTACAATGAGCAGTTCTTC. Amino acid sequence: CASSVRLAGTYNEQFF. The genes are TRBV9 and TRBJ2-1, with 11 bases that match TRBD2. This CDR3 has 16 amino acids. CDR1 and CDR2 from the germline V gene are SGDLS and YYNGEE. V was pared by 2 bases and J by 4 bases, with 5 bases of the junction left unmatched.

The V and J genes are TRBV12-5 and TRBJ2-3, with 7 bases identical to TRBD1. Germline V gives CDR1 LGHNT, CDR2 FRNRAP. The trim removed 2 bases at V and 2 bases at J, leaving 7 bases unmatched. The CDR3 sequence is 16 residues long. The CDR3 sequence is CASGLNRDSFTDTQYF. In DNA, the CDR3 is TGTGCTAGTGGTTTGAACCGGGACAGCTTCACAGATACGCAGTATTTT.

The chain joins TRBV27 to TRBJ1-5; D gene uncertain. The CDR3 is 14 amino acids. From germline, CDR1 is MNHEY and CDR2 SMNVEV (reference sequence). The germline V and J ends were trimmed by 3 bases and 0 bases, with 6 bases remaining between them. CDR3 amino acids: CASSFGYSNQPQHF. The CDR3 nucleotides read TGTGCCAGCAGTTTCGGGTATAGCAATCAGCCCCAGCATTTT.

The CDR3 region is CASSMSREQPQHF. Here the CDR3 DNA reads TGTGCCAGTAGTATGAGTCGAGAACAGCCCCAGCATTTT. The rearrangement uses TRBV19 and TRBJ1-5; unclear D gene. V dropped 3 bases and J dropped 7 bases, with 10 bases sitting between them. Germline V gene data show CDR1 as LNHDA and CDR2 as SQIVND (reference sequence). This CDR3 is 13 amino acids long. The variable domain in full, completed from reference TRBV19 and TRBJ1-5, reads DGGITQSPKYLFRKEGQNVTLSCEQNLNHDAMYWYRQDPGQGLRLIYYSQIVNDFQKGDIAEGYSVSREKKESFPLTVTSAQKNPTAFYLCASSMSREQPQHFGDGTRLSIL.

The chain joins TRBV6-5 to TRBJ2-4; 9 bases fit TRBD1. V lost 8 bases to trimming and J lost 8 bases; unmatched junction nucleotides: 13. Germline V gene lookup returns CDR1 MNHEY and CDR2 SVGAGI. The CDR3 is 15 residues long. CDR3 bases: TGTGCCAGCGCCGACCGGGACAGGGTTCTAGACATTCAGTACTTC. The encoded protein is CASADRDRVLDIQYF.

This rearrangement joins TRBV27 to TRBJ1-1; unclear D gene. This CDR3 has 13 residues. Trimming stripped 6 bases from V and 0 bases from J, with 8 bases between. CDR1 is MNHEY and CDR2 is SMNVEV in the germline V gene (reference sequence). The CDR3 region is CASSEALNTEAFF. Here the CDR3 DNA reads TGTGCCAGCAGCGAGGCGTTGAACACTGAAGCTTTCTTT.

This clone appeared a few times. The chain recombines TRBV4-3 with TRBJ1-3; D remains ambiguous. Germline assignment: CDR1 LGHNA and CDR2 YSLEER. The V end was cut by 1 base, the J end by 0 bases, with 10 bases between. CDR3 length equals 16 residues. In nucleotides, the CDR3 is TGCGCCAGCAGCCAAGGACCCACAGTCTCTGGAAACACCATATATTTT. This sequence encodes CASSQGPTVSGNTIYF.

This clone was counted a few times. The chain combines TRBV2 with TRBJ1-1; possible D gene TRBD1, 6 bases. The CDR3 extends over 13 amino acids. The germline V gene encodes CDR1 SNHLY and CDR2 FYNNEI. V was clipped by 10 bases and J by 6 bases, with 18 bases between them. CDR3 sequence: CATHRDNPSEAFF. CDR3 in DNA: TGTGCCACCCACAGGGACAACCCTTCTGAAGCTTTCTTT.

J is TRBJ1-1 and V is TRBV5-1; tentative D call: TRBD1 (6 bases). Germline CDR1 and CDR2: SGHRS and YFSETQ. V was trimmed by 4 bases and J by 4 bases, leaving 14 bases between them. The CDR3 has 14 amino acids. In DNA, the CDR3 is TGCGCCAGCAGCGCGGGGGGGGCTAGCACTGAAGCTTTCTTT. It codes for CASSAGGASTEAFF.

This clone was detected a few times. V usage is TRBV5-1 and J usage is TRBJ1-2, with TRBD1 as a possible D gene (5 bases). The CDR3 covers 15 residues. V was pared by 4 bases and J by 4 bases, with 17 bases between. Germline V lookup: CDR1 SGHRS, CDR2 YFSETQ. CDR3 protein: CASSPSGGAFYGYTF. CDR3 nucleotide sequence: TGCGCCAGCAGCCCCTCGGGAGGGGCTTTCTATGGCTACACCTTC.

The table lists this clone with a few counts. The chain links TRBV25-1 to TRBJ1-2; D is perhaps TRBD1 (5 bases). Germline V gives CDR1 MGHDK, CDR2 SYGVNS. The CDR3 is 14 amino acids. V shed 4 bases and J shed 8 bases, with 17 bases lying between them. The CDR3 bases are TGTGCCAGCAGTGGGATGGGGGGACCCGGAGGCTACACCTTC. Translating gives CASSGMGGPGGYTF.